One and the same sample provided the 25 T cell receptor beta chains below, sequenced in a study of CD8 T cells in ankylosing spondylitis. TCRdb itself ran the 5' RACE reads through MiXCR, one entry per CDR3 protein. The sample has over 150,000 distinct CDR3 sequences; roughly 18% are singletons. Specimen: blood, either unsorted or a sorted T cell fraction (not recorded which). These receptors all come from a male donor aged 10-30 years with ankylosing spondylitis or in good health (not recorded which).

The chain carries TRBV29-1 and TRBJ2-1, with D perhaps TRBD2 (5 bases). The CDR3 spans 11 residues. Germline CDR1 reads SQVTM; CDR2 reads ANQGSEA. CDR3 DNA sequence: TGCACCGTAGCTCAGACTAAAGAGCAGTTCTTC. The encoded protein is CTVAQTKEQFF.

This clonotype was counted many times. This chain links TRBV21-1 with TRBJ1-5. TRBV21-1 constitutes a pseudogene. The CDR3 contains 14 residues. The CDR3 spells CASRLQTGNQPQHF. CDR3 DNA: TGTGCCAGCAGACTGCAAACGGGCAATCAGCCCCAGCATTTT.

CDR3 loop: CASSYRADTEAFF. The CDR3 nucleotides are TGTGCCAGCAGTTACAGGGCGGACACTGAAGCTTTCTTT. The chain carries TRBV6-5 and TRBJ1-1; D gene ambiguous. V shed 2 bases and J shed 3 bases, with 7 bases lying between them. Germline V gene lookup returns CDR1 MNHEY and CDR2 SVGAGI. This CDR3 comprises 13 residues.

Many counts were recorded for this clonotype. The chain is built from TRBV7-2 and TRBJ1-1, with no clear D. This CDR3 is built from 13 residues. CDR1 and CDR2 from the germline V gene are SGHTA and FQGNSA. Trimming took 1 base from V and 7 from J, leaving 10 bases between them. The CDR3 sequence: CASSLGFGGEAFF. CDR3 nucleotide sequence: TGTGCCAGCAGCTTAGGCTTCGGCGGTGAAGCTTTCTTT.

Ten or more counts support this clonotype. The chain recombines TRBV12-3 or TRBV12-4 with TRBJ1-2, with TRBD1 identical over 10 bases. The CDR3 consists of 13 residues. V dropped 10 bases and J dropped 3; count of bases not matched to a gene: 5. The CDR3 region has the DNA TGTGCCACCGACAGGGGGCAAGACTATGGCTACACCTTC. Residues: CATDRGQDYGYTF.

This clonotype has a count of ten or more. The gene calls are TRBV20-1 and TRBJ2-2; D possibly uses TRBD1 or TRBD2 (5 bases each). The germline CDR1 and CDR2 sequences are DFQATT and SNEGSKA (reference sequence). This CDR3 region has 14 residues. V was trimmed by 3 bases and J by 4 bases, leaving 12 bases between them. The CDR3 region has the DNA TGCAGTGCTAGCGGGACCCATCCCACCGGGGAGCTGTTTTTT. Protein product: CSASGTHPTGELFF.

This clonotype was seen many times. V gene TRBV12-3 or TRBV12-4 combines with J gene TRBJ2-2; no clear D. This CDR3 comprises 14 residues. Trimming shortened V by 5 bases and J by 1 base, and 8 bases separated the two germline ends. This CDR3 is CASSLRENTGELFF. DNA for the CDR3: TGTGCCAGCAGTCTAAGAGAGAACACCGGGGAGCTGTTTTTT.

This clonotype was detected many times. This chain uses TRBV7-9 with TRBJ2-3, with 8 bases lining up with TRBD2. CDR1 is SEHNR, CDR2 FQNEAQ, per germline (reference sequence). With 5 bases clipped from V and 2 bases from J, the junction kept 9 bases outside the gene matches. CDR3 size: 16 residues. CDR3 coding DNA: TGTGCCAGCAGCCCCCAAGCGGGAGTTGACACAGATACGCAGTATTTT. This translates into CASSPQAGVDTDTQYF.

There are many counts of this clonotype. This rearrangement joins TRBV12-3 or TRBV12-4 to TRBJ2-1, with TRBD2 identical over 10 bases. Trimming removed 1 base from V and 2 bases from J; junction bases left unmatched: 5. The CDR3 extends over 17 amino acids. The CDR3 DNA follows: TGTGCCAGCAGTTTAGATCGGGGACTAGCGACCTACAATGAGCAGTTCTTC. As protein: CASSLDRGLATYNEQFF.

In this sample, this clonotype turned up many times. The chain carries TRBV24-1 and TRBJ2-3; D gene ambiguous. The V gene lost 4 bases and the J gene lost 0 bases, with 10 bases spanning the gap. The CDR3 runs 15 residues. Germline CDR1 KGHDR, CDR2 SFDVKD. The CDR3 nucleotides read TGTGCCACCAGTGACCAAGTGACTAGCACAGATACGCAGTATTTT. Protein: CATSDQVTSTDTQYF.

This clonotype was detected once. CDR3 nucleotides: TGCAGCGCCCGGGTGGGCCATGAGCAGTTCTTC. Translation: CSARVGHEQFF. This sequence joins TRBV29-1 and TRBJ2-1; D remains unclear. From germline, CDR1 is SQVTM and CDR2 ANQGSEA. Trimming removed 7 bases from V and 8 bases from J, with 12 bases in between. The CDR3 is 11 amino acids.

This clonotype was recorded at least ten times. V is TRBV6-5 and J is TRBJ2-2; 10 bases agree with TRBD1. V lost 7 bases, J lost 8 bases, and 7 bases stayed unmatched. CDR3 length: 14 amino acids. Per germline, CDR1 MNHEY and CDR2 SVGAGI. The CDR3 is CASKRQGAGGELFF. The CDR3, as DNA: TGTGCCAGCAAAAGACAGGGGGCCGGGGGGGAGCTGTTTTTT.

This clonotype was seen many times. This chain connects TRBV12-3 or TRBV12-4 to TRBJ2-7; D is perhaps TRBD1 (6 bases). V was clipped by 5 bases and J by 1 base, with 12 bases between them. The CDR3 length is 14 residues. In DNA, the CDR3 is TGTGCCAGCAGTCAGGGGTGGGGTTCCTACGAGCAGTACTTC. Translation gives CASSQGWGSYEQYF.

This clonotype was observed at least ten times. The chain is built from TRBV6-5 and TRBJ2-1; no clear D gene. Germline CDR1 reads MNHEY; CDR2 reads SVGAGI. There are 15 residues in the CDR3. Trimming shortened V by 0 bases and J by 4 bases, and 10 bases separated the two germline ends. CDR3 in amino acids: CASSYSKGAYNEQFF. The CDR3 region has the DNA TGTGCCAGCAGTTACTCTAAAGGCGCGTACAATGAGCAGTTCTTC.

This clonotype has at least ten counts. This chain joins TRBV30 and TRBJ1-1; D gene ambiguous. Per the germline V gene, CDR1 is GTSNPN and CDR2 is SVGIG (reference sequence). This CDR3 spans 12 amino acids. Trimming took 0 bases from V and 5 from J, leaving 7 bases between them. CDR3 region: CAWSVWSTEAFF. The CDR3 nucleotides are TGTGCCTGGAGTGTCTGGAGTACTGAAGCTTTCTTT.

The chain employs TRBV6-6 and TRBJ2-4, with D possibly TRBD1 on 6 matching bases. V dropped 10 bases and J dropped 1 base, with 11 bases sitting between them. The germline V gene has CDR1 MNHNY and CDR2 SVGAGI (reference sequence). This CDR3 is 13 amino acids long. CDR3 region: CATQQGAKNIQYF. The CDR3 DNA reads TGTGCCACTCAACAGGGTGCCAAAAACATTCAGTACTTC.

The chain links TRBV30 to TRBJ2-7, with 8 positions matching TRBD2. The CDR3 runs 15 residues. Germline trimming cut 0 bases from V and 1 base from J; bases unmatched to any gene: 5. Per the germline V gene, CDR1 is GTSNPN and CDR2 is SVGIG (reference sequence). The CDR3 bases are TGTGCCTGGAGTGTACAGAGCGGGAGTTCCTACGAGCAGTACGTC. As protein: CAWSVQSGSSYEQYV.

This clonotype has at least ten counts. The chain's CDR3 is CASSQGTGGGNQPQHF. In DNA, the CDR3 is TGTGCCAGCAGCCAAGGGACAGGGGGCGGCAATCAGCCCCAGCATTTT. The chain is built from TRBV3-1 and TRBJ1-5; 11 bases are shared with TRBD1. In germline, CDR1 is LGHDT, CDR2 YNNKEL (reference sequence). CDR3 length: 16 amino acids. Trimming at V came to 1 base and at J to 2 bases, leaving 1 base not matched to a gene.

This clonotype came up many times. The rearrangement links TRBV6-5 to TRBJ2-5, with D tentatively TRBD1 (5 bases). Per the germline V gene, CDR1 is MNHEY and CDR2 is SVGAGI. This CDR3 contains 18 residues. The ends were cut back, 5 bases at V and 3 bases at J, with 25 bases in the middle. The CDR3 bases are TGTGCCAGCAGTCCCACCGCTTACCCGACAGCCCATGAAGAGACCCAGTACTTC. Its translation: CASSPTAYPTAHEETQYF.

This clonotype was counted at least ten times. CDR3 sequence reads: CASRRAFGSGNTIYF. The CDR3 nucleotides are TGTGCCAGCAGGAGGGCTTTCGGATCTGGAAACACCATATATTTT. The chain joins TRBV6-5 to TRBJ1-3; D is ambiguous. The germline V gene has CDR1 MNHEY and CDR2 SVGAGI. CDR3 length: 15 residues. Trimming took 6 bases from V and 1 from J, leaving 13 bases between them.

There are many counts of this clonotype. The chain is built from TRBV4-2 and TRBJ1-1; 9 nucleotides match TRBD1. CDR1 LGHNA and CDR2 YNFKEQ come from the germline V gene. The trim removed 1 base at V and 4 bases at J, leaving 4 bases unmatched. This CDR3 region has 15 residues. CDR3 nucleotide sequence: TGTGCCAGCAGCCAAGTCGGGACAGGGCTCACTGAAGCTTTCTTT. Amino acid sequence: CASSQVGTGLTEAFF.

This clonotype occurred many times. The genes are TRBV2 and TRBJ2-1; 8 bases align to TRBD2. In germline, CDR1 is SNHLY, CDR2 FYNNEI. This CDR3 region has 16 residues. The ends lost 8 bases at V and 5 bases at J; junction bases unmatched: 14. The CDR3 spells CASSQLGLVGNNEQFF. CDR3 bases: TGTGCCAGCTCACAATTGGGACTAGTAGGTAACAATGAGCAGTTCTTC.

This chain joins TRBV20-1 and TRBJ2-7, with TRBD1 matching over 8 bases. CDR3 length equals 14 residues. After removal of 4 bases from V and 2 bases from J, the junction contained 7 bases not matched to a gene. Germline CDR1 and CDR2: DFQATT and SNEGSKA (reference sequence). The CDR3 bases are TGCAGTGCTAAGACGCAGGGGGCCACCTACGAGCAGTACTTC. Its translation: CSAKTQGATYEQYF.

This clonotype was observed at least ten times. The J gene is TRBJ2-1, the V gene TRBV10-3; 9 nucleotides align to TRBD2. This CDR3 is 15 amino acids long. Germline CDR1 is ENHRY and CDR2 is SYGVKD. V was pared by 2 bases and J by 6 bases, with 5 bases of the junction left unmatched. CDR3 sequence (DNA): TGTGCCATCAGTGAGAGGGGACTAGCCGGCAATGAGCAGTTCTTC. This sequence encodes CAISERGLAGNEQFF.

This clonotype has only a few counts. The chain combines TRBV20-1 with TRBJ1-6; weak D call: TRBD1 (6 bases). Trimming shortened V by 5 bases and J by 8 bases, and 19 bases separated the two germline ends. This CDR3 has 15 amino acids. The V gene's germline CDR1 is DFQATT and CDR2 SNEGSKA (reference sequence). The CDR3 reads CSAEDVWQGYSPLHF. Written as DNA, the CDR3 is TGCAGTGCTGAGGATGTTTGGCAGGGGTATTCACCCCTCCACTTT.